This T cell receptor beta chain was found in a study of response to subunit inactivated influenza vaccine. One entry per CDR3 protein, called by TCRdb with MiXCR from the RT-PCR reads. The sample carries approximately 480,000 distinct CDR3 sequences, 9.5% to 13% recorded once. About this clonotype itself: The antigen remains unidentified.

The CDR3 contains 15 residues. Germline CDR1 SEHNR, CDR2 FQNEAQ (reference sequence). Trimming stripped 2 bases from V and 3 bases from J, with 11 bases between. General study findings and limits: Each seasonal flu vaccination may recruit only limited new T cells, authors suggested.

The specimen comprised PBMCs from blood, sampled about 6 weeks after vaccination. V and J are TRBV7-9 and TRBJ2-1; unclear D gene. This TCR was sampled from a man in his forties or fifties who received an inactivated influenza vaccine. In nucleotides, the CDR3 is TGTGCCAGCAGCTTAAGAGCGCCTTTCTACAATGAGCAGTTCTTC. Its translation: CASSLRAPFYNEQFF. The full variable domain, with the rest looked up from reference TRBV7-9 and TRBJ2-1, is DTGVSQNPRHKITKRGQNVTFRCDPISEHNRLYWYRQTLGQGPEFLTYFQNEAQLEKSRLLSDRFSAERPKGSFSTLEIQRTEQGDSAMYLCASSLRAPFYNEQFFGPGTRLTVL.